The 25 T cell receptor beta chains in this list originate from one sample, sequenced in a study of CD8 T cells in ankylosing spondylitis. One entry per CDR3 protein, called by TCRdb with MiXCR from the 5' RACE reads. The sample includes around 540,000 distinct CDR3 sequences, roughly an eighth seen only once; the top ten take approximately 6.2%. Study-level findings and limits: Characteristic of ankylosing spondylitis blood, it appeared, was a TCR beta motif comprising several highly homologous variants.

Their specific antigens are unknown. The sequencing input was blood, either unsorted or a sorted T cell fraction (not recorded which). The receptors derive from a male donor with ankylosing spondylitis.

The chain combines TRBV7-9 with TRBJ2-1; TRBD1 is a possible D gene (6 bases). Trimming removed 6 bases from V and 3 bases from J, with 21 bases in between. CDR3 length: 17 residues. Germline-derived CDR1 and CDR2 are SEHNR and FQNEAQ (reference sequence). The CDR3 sequence: CASSPRRGGSGYNEQFF. For the CDR3, the DNA is TGTGCCAGCAGTCCCCGCAGGGGTGGTTCGGGCTACAATGAGCAGTTCTTC.

The V call is TRBV4-1, the J call TRBJ2-7; D is perhaps TRBD2 (6 bases). The CDR3 covers 16 residues. V shed 0 bases and J shed 4 bases, with 16 bases lying between them. The V gene's germline CDR1 is MGHRA and CDR2 YSYEKL. The CDR3 sequence is CASSQEPGSFRYEQYV. The CDR3 coding sequence is TGCGCCAGCAGCCAAGAACCCGGGAGCTTTAGGTACGAGCAGTACGTC.

This clonotype was recorded a few times. V gene TRBV6-1 combines with J gene TRBJ2-3; 9 bases map to TRBD2. V was pared by 5 bases and J by 5 bases, with 8 bases of the junction left unmatched. This CDR3 has 15 residues. Germline loops: CDR1 MNHNS, CDR2 SASEGT. The CDR3 sequence is CASSTRGRARDTQYF. The CDR3 coding sequence is TGTGCCAGCAGTACCCGCGGGAGGGCCAGAGATACGCAGTATTTT.

This clonotype was counted ten times or more. This chain connects TRBV5-1 to TRBJ2-3, with D uncertain. Trimming cost V 0 bases and J 2 bases, with 16 bases left between them. CDR1 SGHRS and CDR2 YFSETQ come from the germline V gene. CDR3 length: 17 amino acids. The CDR3 here is CASSLARYPRDTDTQYF. CDR3 coding DNA: TGCGCCAGCAGCTTGGCTCGCTACCCTCGAGACACAGATACGCAGTATTTT.

This rearrangement joins TRBV18 to TRBJ1-2; D is uncertain. The CDR3 has 15 residues. Looked up from germline, CDR1 is KGHSH and CDR2 is LQKENI. The ends were cut back, 2 bases at V and 0 bases at J, with 10 bases in the middle. The CDR3, as DNA: TGTGCCAGCTCACCAGTCAGCGAACCTAACTATGGCTACACCTTC. Protein: CASSPVSEPNYGYTF.

This clonotype came up a few times. As DNA, the CDR3 is TGCGCCAGCAGCGCAGAGCCACCGGGACTAGCGGTCAATGAGCAGTTCTTC. Translating it yields CASSAEPPGLAVNEQFF. This sequence joins TRBV5-1 and TRBJ2-1; 11 bases map to TRBD2. The CDR3 contains 17 residues. The V segment lost 4 bases and the J segment 6 bases; nucleotides outside the gene matches: 12. Germline V CDR1 and CDR2: SGHRS, YFSETQ. The whole variable domain, remainder taken from reference TRBV5-1 and TRBJ2-1, is KAGVTQTPRYLIKTRGQQVTLSCSPISGHRSVSWYQQTPGQGLQFLFEYFSETQRNKGNFPGRFSGRQFSNSRSEMNVSTLELGDSALYLCASSAEPPGLAVNEQFFGPGTRLTVL.

This clonotype was detected only a few times. V is TRBV20-1 and J is TRBJ2-1; no reliable D call. Trimming left V 6 bases short and J 4 bases short, with 7 bases between. From germline, CDR1 is DFQATT and CDR2 SNEGSKA (reference sequence). The CDR3 length is 11 residues. The CDR3 region is CSAIVYNEQFF. The CDR3 DNA follows: TGCAGTGCGATCGTATACAATGAGCAGTTCTTC.

This clonotype was counted many times. The rearrangement uses TRBV20-1 and TRBJ2-6; 7 bases align to TRBD1. There are 18 residues in the CDR3. The germline V gene encodes CDR1 DFQATT and CDR2 SNEGSKA (reference sequence). Trimming removed 6 bases from V and 0 bases from J; junction bases left unmatched: 14. The CDR3 DNA follows: TGCAGTGCGCTCCCGGGACAGAGAGGCAGCTCTGGGGCCAACGTCCTGACTTTC. Protein sequence: CSALPGQRGSSGANVLTF.

The chain joins TRBV3-1 to TRBJ2-1; unclear D gene. Germline loops: CDR1 LGHDT, CDR2 YNNKEL (reference sequence). This CDR3 has 16 residues. Trimming shortened V by 4 bases and J by 6 bases, and 19 bases separated the two germline ends. Written as DNA, the CDR3 is TGTGCCAGCAGCCCATCCATTGGGTATTTGGTCAATGAGCAGTTCTTC. Protein: CASSPSIGYLVNEQFF.

This chain joins TRBV12-3 or TRBV12-4 and TRBJ2-7, with D unresolved. This CDR3 contains 14 residues. V shed 3 bases and J shed 6 bases, with 15 bases lying between them. The CDR3 region is CASSFPSNGAEQYV. The DNA of the CDR3 is TGTGCCAGCAGTTTCCCATCAAATGGAGCCGAGCAGTACGTC.

On this clonotype: This sequence may be a read error, since a much larger clone differs from it by one base. The chain uses TRBV5-1 and TRBJ2-1; D might be TRBD2 (5 bases). Germline V lookup: CDR1 SGHRS, CDR2 YFSETQ. This CDR3 contains 16 residues. V was clipped by 4 bases and J by 1 base, with 15 bases between them. DNA for the CDR3: TGCGCCAGCAGCCTAGGGAGAGGTCAATCCTACAATGAGCAGTTCTTC. Translation gives CASSLGRGQSYNEQFF.

In this sample, this clonotype turned up many times. This sequence joins TRBV20-1 and TRBJ2-5; D is ambiguous. The CDR3 sequence is 16 residues long. Germline-derived CDR1 and CDR2 are DFQATT and SNEGSKA (reference sequence). V lost 2 bases, J lost 5 bases, and 21 bases lay in between. As DNA, the CDR3 is TGCAGTGCTAGATCCTCCAACCTCGCTGGGTTCGAGACCCAGTACTTC. As protein: CSARSSNLAGFETQYF.

The CDR3 loop reads CASSQDDGREQYV. The CDR3 DNA follows: TGTGCCAGCAGCCAAGATGACGGGAGAGAGCAGTACGTC. The gene calls are TRBV4-2 and TRBJ2-7; weak D call: TRBD2 (6 bases). Germline lookup yields CDR1 LGHNA and CDR2 YNFKEQ. V lost 0 bases and J 7 bases, leaving 10 bases between the germline ends. The CDR3 length is 13 residues.

Comment on this clonotype: One end of the junction varies from germline; a read error may be responsible. V is TRBV5-5 and J is TRBJ2-1, with D possibly being TRBD1 (5 bases). The CDR3 spans 14 residues. Germline V gene lookup returns CDR1 SGHKS and CDR2 YYEKEE (reference sequence). Written as DNA, the CDR3 is TGTGCCATCAGCCCAGGGCTCCTGCCCAATGAGCAGTTCTTT. Its translation: CAISPGLLPNEQFF.

In this sample, this clonotype turned up many times. The V call is TRBV20-1, the J call TRBJ1-5; maybe TRBD1 (6 bases). Germline V gene sequence: CDR1 DFQATT, CDR2 SNEGSKA (reference sequence). With 7 bases removed from V and 2 bases from J, the gap between germline ends came to 18 bases. This CDR3 comprises 15 residues. This CDR3 reads CSVDATGYGNQPQHF. The CDR3 DNA sequence: TGCAGTGTCGACGCGACAGGTTACGGCAATCAGCCCCAGCATTTT.

The chain carries TRBV5-1 and TRBJ2-2; D is unresolved. The CDR3 runs 14 residues. V dropped 0 bases and J dropped 4 bases, with 7 bases sitting between them. Germline CDR1 and CDR2: SGHRS and YFSETQ. DNA for the CDR3: TGCGCCAGCAGCTTGGTATTTCTCACCGGGGAGCTGTTTTTT. Translation gives CASSLVFLTGELFF.

The chain carries TRBV7-9 and TRBJ2-3, with unresolved D. Germline loops: CDR1 SEHNR, CDR2 FQNEAQ (reference sequence). This CDR3 region has 14 residues. V was clipped by 3 bases and J by 2 bases, with 9 bases between them. The CDR3 DNA reads as TGTGCCAGCAGCTTCTCCAGTTACACAGATACGCAGTATTTT. This codes for CASSFSSYTDTQYF.

This clonotype has just a few counts. This sequence joins TRBV27 and TRBJ2-1; 10 bases match TRBD2. V was pared by 2 bases and J by 4 bases, with 11 bases of the junction left unmatched. Germline V gene sequence: CDR1 MNHEY, CDR2 SMNVEV (reference sequence). The CDR3 extends over 18 amino acids. CDR3 residues: CASSLRGVAGGRYNEQFF. In DNA form, the CDR3 reads TGTGCCAGCAGTTTACGGGGTGTAGCGGGAGGTCGGTACAATGAGCAGTTCTTC.

The CDR3 sequence: CASSFVTGGLDTQYF. As DNA, the CDR3 is TGTGCCAGCAGTTTCGTGACAGGGGGCCTGGATACGCAGTATTTT. V and J are TRBV27 and TRBJ2-3, with 10 bases aligning to TRBD1. Germline assignment: CDR1 MNHEY and CDR2 SMNVEV (reference sequence). The CDR3 spans 15 residues. The trim removed 3 bases at V and 6 bases at J, leaving 6 bases unmatched.

The chain joins TRBV11-2 to TRBJ2-5; D is possibly TRBD1 or TRBD2 (5 bases each). This CDR3 has 13 amino acids. Trimming took off 3 bases at V and 5 bases at J, with 10 bases between the two ends. CDR1 SGHAT and CDR2 FQNNGV come from the germline V gene. The DNA of the CDR3 is TGTGCCAGCAGCTTTAACGGGGCGGAGACCCAGTACTTC. Translated, it gives CASSFNGAETQYF.

The table lists this clonotype with a few counts. This sequence joins TRBV5-5 and TRBJ2-3; 9 bases match TRBD2. This CDR3 spans 15 amino acids. Germline V gene data show CDR1 as SGHKS and CDR2 as YYEKEE (reference sequence). V lost 4 bases and J lost 4; bases outside the gene matches: 7. The CDR3 protein is CASSRQGLAPDTQYF. CDR3 DNA: TGTGCCAGCAGCCGACAGGGACTAGCTCCAGATACGCAGTATTTT. The full variable domain, its missing parts supplied by reference TRBV5-5 and TRBJ2-3, is DAGVTQSPTHLIKTRGQQVTLRCSPISGHKSVSWYQQVLGQGPQFIFQYYEKEERGRGNFPDRFSARQFPNYSSELNVNALLLGDSALYLCASSRQGLAPDTQYFGPGTRLTVL.

On this clonotype itself: One end of the junction fails to match germline, which may point to a read error. This chain links TRBV11-2 with TRBJ2-2; TRBD1 matches at 9 bases. The CDR3 is 18 residues long. Germline CDR1 is SGHAT and CDR2 is FQNNGV. The CDR3 nucleotides read TGTACCAGCAGCATAGATTGGGACAGGGCTGTGGACACCGGGGAGCTGTTTTTT. Translation gives CTSSIDWDRAVDTGELFF.

V is TRBV11-2 and J is TRBJ2-5, with TRBD2 matching 10 bases. The V segment lost 2 bases and the J segment 0 bases; nucleotides outside the gene matches: 3. This CDR3 spans 16 amino acids. Looked up from germline, CDR1 is SGHAT and CDR2 is FQNNGV. CDR3 sequence reads: CASSLISGRDQETQYF. DNA for the CDR3: TGTGCCAGCAGCTTAATAAGCGGGAGGGACCAAGAGACCCAGTACTTC.

Ten or more counts support this clonotype. This rearrangement joins TRBV5-1 to TRBJ1-1; D call uncertain. There are 14 residues in the CDR3. Trimming left V 0 bases short and J 1 base short, with 7 bases between. Germline assignment: CDR1 SGHRS and CDR2 YFSETQ. The CDR3 DNA reads TGCGCCAGCAGCTTGGGCCCTGGGAACACTGAAGCTTTCTTT. It codes for CASSLGPGNTEAFF.

This clonotype was seen many times. V gene TRBV5-1 combines with J gene TRBJ1-4; D gene ambiguous. CDR3 size: 14 residues. Trimming removed 0 bases at V and 5 bases at J, with 8 bases between. Germline CDR1 and CDR2: SGHRS and YFSETQ. The CDR3 region has the DNA TGCGCCAGCAGCTTGGAAATGGAAAATGAAAAACTGTTTTTT. It translates to CASSLEMENEKLFF.